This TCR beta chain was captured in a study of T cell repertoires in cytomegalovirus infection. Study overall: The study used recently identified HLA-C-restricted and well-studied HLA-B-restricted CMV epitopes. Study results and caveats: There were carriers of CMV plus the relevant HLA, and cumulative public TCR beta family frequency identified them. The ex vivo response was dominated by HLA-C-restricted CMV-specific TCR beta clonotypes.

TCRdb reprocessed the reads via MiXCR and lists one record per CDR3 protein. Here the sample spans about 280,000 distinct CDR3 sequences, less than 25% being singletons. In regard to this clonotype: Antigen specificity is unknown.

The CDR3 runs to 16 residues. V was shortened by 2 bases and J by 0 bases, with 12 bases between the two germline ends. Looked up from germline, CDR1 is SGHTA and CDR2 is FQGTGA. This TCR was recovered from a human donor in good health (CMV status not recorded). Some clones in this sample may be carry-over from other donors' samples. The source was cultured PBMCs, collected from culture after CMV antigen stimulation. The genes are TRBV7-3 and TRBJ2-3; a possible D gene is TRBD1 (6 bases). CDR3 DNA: TGTGCCAGCAGCTTACAAGGGGGTAGCAGCACAGATACGCAGTATTTT. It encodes CASSLQGGSSTDTQYF.